A single sample is the source of the 14 T cell receptor beta chains below, sequenced in a study of T cell responses to AZD1222 COVID-19 vaccine. Some clones are missing from TCRdb's copy, which holds only in-frame ones; the method was immunoSEQ multiplex PCR. The sample lists 75,000 to 85,000 clones; about nine tenths were seen once. The sample here was peripheral blood, taken on day 0 of AZD1222 vaccination. Every receptor here comes from an adult in good health.

The chain has TRBV28 and TRBJ1-5; possible D gene TRBD1, 5 bases. The ends were cut back, 7 bases at V and 6 bases at J, with 16 bases in the middle. Per the germline V gene, CDR1 is MDHEN and CDR2 is SYDVKM. The CDR3 contains 14 residues. CDR3 bases: TGTGCCAGCACCCTGGGGGGGGACGGTCAGCCCCAGCATTTT. This gives the protein CASTLGGDGQPQHF. The entire variable domain, with the rest obtained from reference TRBV28 and TRBJ1-5, is as follows: DVKVTQSSRYLVKRTGEKVFLECVQDMDHENMFWYRQDPGLGLRLIYFSYDVKMKEKGDIPEGYSVSREKKERFSLILESASTNQTSMYLCASTLGGDGQPQHFGDGTRLSIL.

The chain links TRBV11-2 to TRBJ2-3, with D uncertain. This CDR3 contains 12 residues. CDR1 SGHAT and CDR2 FQNNGV come from the germline V gene. V lost 2 bases and J 6 bases, leaving 6 bases between the germline ends. The CDR3 reads CASSLWADTQYF. The CDR3 region has the DNA TGTGCCAGCAGCTTATGGGCTGATACGCAGTATTTT.

The CDR3 here is CASSQSRAQPQHF. CDR3 DNA sequence: TGTGCCAGCAGTCAAAGTAGGGCCCAGCCCCAGCATTTT. V gene TRBV14 combines with J gene TRBJ1-5; D is unclear. The V end was cut by 6 bases, the J end by 7 bases, with 13 bases between. Germline loops: CDR1 SGHDN, CDR2 FVKESK. The CDR3 is 13 amino acids.

V is TRBV5-6 and J is TRBJ1-5, with D unclear. CDR1 SGHDT and CDR2 YYEEEE come from the germline V gene. This CDR3 has 14 residues. V lost 1 base and J 9 bases, leaving 14 bases between the germline ends. The CDR3 DNA follows: TGTGCCAGCAGCTTGAGACTCTACAATGGGCCCCAGCATTTT. It yields the protein CASSLRLYNGPQHF.

CDR3 amino acids: CSLYDSGANVLTF. As DNA, the CDR3 is TGCAGCCTTTACGACTCTGGGGCCAACGTCCTGACTTTC. The chain employs TRBV29-1 and TRBJ2-6; the D is unclear. Germline V gives CDR1 SQVTM, CDR2 ANQGSEA. This CDR3 contains 13 residues. The V end lost 8 bases, the J end lost 0 bases, and 8 bases lay between the germline ends. The whole variable domain, remainder taken from reference TRBV29-1 and TRBJ2-6, is SAVISQKPSRDICQRGTSLTIQCQVDSQVTMMFWYRQQPGQSLTLIATANQGSEATYESGFVIDKFPISRPNLTFSTLTVSNMSPEDSSIYLCSLYDSGANVLTFGAGSRLTVL.

This clone was seen just once. V is TRBV4-2 and J is TRBJ2-3; D may be TRBD1 (6 bases). Trimming shortened V by 0 bases and J by 0 bases, and 10 bases separated the two germline ends. The CDR3 has 16 amino acids. Looked up from germline, CDR1 is LGHNA and CDR2 is YNFKEQ. This CDR3 is CASSQESGTSTDTQYF. Written as DNA, the CDR3 is TGTGCCAGCAGCCAAGAATCCGGGACAAGCACAGATACGCAGTATTTT.

The chain uses TRBV18 and TRBJ2-1; 9 bases agree with TRBD2. V lost 0 bases to trimming and J lost 6 bases; unmatched junction nucleotides: 6. Germline CDR1 KGHSH, CDR2 LQKENI. The CDR3 totals 16 residues. CDR3 nucleotides: TGTGCCAGCTCACCACCGAGGAGCGGGAGGATCAATGAGCAGTTCTTC. Translating gives CASSPPRSGRINEQFF.

The V gene is TRBV7-2, the J gene TRBJ1-3; D unresolved. In germline, CDR1 is SGHTA, CDR2 FQGNSA. V lost 4 bases and J lost 2, with 6 bases in between. The CDR3 has 13 amino acids. This CDR3 is CASSYPTGNTIYF. CDR3 sequence (DNA): TGTGCCAGCAGCTATCCCACTGGAAACACCATATATTTT.

The rearrangement uses TRBV28 and TRBJ2-3; tentative D call: TRBD2 (6 bases). This CDR3 is 10 amino acids long. V was clipped by 9 bases and J by 7 bases, with 8 bases between them. From germline, CDR1 is MDHEN and CDR2 SYDVKM. In DNA form, the CDR3 reads TGTGCCAGTGGACTATATACGCAGTATTTT. As protein: CASGLYTQYF. Combining the CDR3 with reference TRBV28 and TRBJ2-3 gives the whole variable domain DVKVTQSSRYLVKRTGEKVFLECVQDMDHENMFWYRQDPGLGLRLIYFSYDVKMKEKGDIPEGYSVSREKKERFSLILESASTNQTSMYLCASGLYTQYFGPGTRLTVL.

The chain has TRBV11-2 and TRBJ1-4; D remains unclear. The CDR3 loop spans 17 amino acids. Trimming pared 1 base from V and 4 bases from J, leaving 16 bases between. Germline V CDR1 and CDR2: SGHAT, FQNNGV. CDR3 region: CASSLGLSGRLNEKLFF. The CDR3 coding sequence is TGTGCCAGCAGCTTAGGCCTCTCGGGTCGCCTTAATGAAAAACTGTTTTTT.

The gene calls are TRBV6-6 and TRBJ1-6; no reliable D call. Trimming removed 5 bases at V and 6 bases at J, with 11 bases between. CDR1 is MNHNY, CDR2 SVGAGI, per germline (reference sequence). The CDR3 loop spans 14 amino acids. CDR3 protein: CASSPGRGNSPLHF. For the CDR3, the DNA is TGTGCCAGCAGTCCCGGGAGAGGTAATTCACCCCTCCACTTT.

The CDR3 here is CASSPGREFTYNEQFF. The CDR3 DNA reads TGCGCCAGCAGCCCCGGTCGGGAGTTTACCTACAATGAGCAGTTCTTC. The chain couples TRBV5-1 to TRBJ2-1; the D gene is possibly TRBD2 (6 bases). Germline loops: CDR1 SGHRS, CDR2 YFSETQ. V lost 4 bases and J lost 2, with 16 bases in between. CDR3 length: 16 residues.

The V and J genes are TRBV10-3 and TRBJ1-5, with no clear D. The V gene's germline CDR1 is ENHRY and CDR2 SYGVKD. This CDR3 contains 14 residues. V was clipped by 4 bases and J by 3 bases, with 10 bases between them. The CDR3 loop reads CAISADKYNQPQHF. The CDR3 DNA follows: TGTGCCATCAGTGCAGACAAGTACAATCAGCCCCAGCATTTT.

The chain has TRBV5-6 and TRBJ1-2; D may be TRBD1 (5 bases). The germline CDR1 and CDR2 sequences are SGHDT and YYEEEE. The CDR3 has 14 amino acids. Trimming shortened V by 4 bases and J by 8 bases, and 18 bases separated the two germline ends. The CDR3 protein is CASSGLTGRGGYTF. The CDR3 region has the DNA TGTGCCAGCAGCGGGCTCACAGGCCGGGGAGGCTACACCTTC.